This T cell receptor (beta chain) was identified in a study of shared clonotypes between healthy human individuals. Measured with immunoSEQ multiplex PCR; TCRdb has only the in-frame clones, and not every one. Of about 2.3 million clones listed, roughly 90% were seen once; the top ten hold 0.3% to 0.45%. The material sequenced was naive CD4+ T cells from PBMCs. Noted subset: CD45RA+ positively selected. The source is a man between 18 and 35 years old in good health. Some clones in this sample may be carry-over from other donors' samples.

The CDR3 coding sequence is TGTGCCAGCAGGGCACAGGGGGCCACTGAAGCTTTCTTT. It is translated as CASRAQGATEAFF. The chain uses TRBV2 and TRBJ1-1; 9 nucleotides match TRBD1. After removal of 6 bases from V and 4 bases from J, the junction contained 3 bases not matched to a gene. This CDR3 is built from 13 residues. Germline assignment: CDR1 SNHLY and CDR2 FYNNEI.